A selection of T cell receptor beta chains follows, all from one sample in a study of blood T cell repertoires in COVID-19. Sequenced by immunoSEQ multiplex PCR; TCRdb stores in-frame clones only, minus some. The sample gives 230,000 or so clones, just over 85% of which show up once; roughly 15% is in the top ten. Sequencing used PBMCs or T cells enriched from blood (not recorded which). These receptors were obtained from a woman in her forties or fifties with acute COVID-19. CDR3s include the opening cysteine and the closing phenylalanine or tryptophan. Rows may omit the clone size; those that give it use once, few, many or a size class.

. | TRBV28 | CASSKDRTYTDTQYF
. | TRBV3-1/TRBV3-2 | CASSHGHSTSNQPQHF
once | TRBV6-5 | CASSYYGTSGTDTQYF
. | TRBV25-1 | CASSEYSNQPQHF
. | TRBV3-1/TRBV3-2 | CASSQEAWGRKNYEQYF
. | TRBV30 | CAWSVAVVYGYTF
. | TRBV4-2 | CASSQGRLGTGINEKLFF
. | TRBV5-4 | CASSWDRGRDTQYF
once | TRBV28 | CASSSPRLSADYYEQFF
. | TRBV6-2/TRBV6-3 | CASSPARTVADTEAFF
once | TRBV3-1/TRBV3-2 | CASSPQASSYNEQFF
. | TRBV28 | CASSFRGLQPQHF
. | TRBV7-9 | CAAGGGYGYTF
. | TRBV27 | CASSFASSYEQYF
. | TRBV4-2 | CASSQDTVPDTQYF
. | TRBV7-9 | CASSKRQGENTEAFF
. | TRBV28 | CASSLGGNEKLFF
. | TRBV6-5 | CASTNGQPGNTIYF
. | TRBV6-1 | CASSVTTSGAIETQYF
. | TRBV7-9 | CASTEQGSPLHF